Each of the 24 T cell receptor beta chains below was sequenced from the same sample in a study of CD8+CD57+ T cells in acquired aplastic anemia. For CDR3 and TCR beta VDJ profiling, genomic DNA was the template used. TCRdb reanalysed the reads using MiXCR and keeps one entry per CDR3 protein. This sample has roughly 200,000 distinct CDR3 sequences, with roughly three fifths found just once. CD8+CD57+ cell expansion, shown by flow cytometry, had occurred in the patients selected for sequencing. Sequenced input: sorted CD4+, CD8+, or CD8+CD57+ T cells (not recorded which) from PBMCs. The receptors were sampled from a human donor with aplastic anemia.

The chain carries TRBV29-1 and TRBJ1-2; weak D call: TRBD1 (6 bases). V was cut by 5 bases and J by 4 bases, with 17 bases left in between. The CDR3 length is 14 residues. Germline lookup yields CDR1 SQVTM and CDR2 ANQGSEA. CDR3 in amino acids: CSVFSGGKGYGYTF. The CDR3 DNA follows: TGCAGCGTTTTTTCCGGGGGCAAAGGCTATGGCTACACCTTC.

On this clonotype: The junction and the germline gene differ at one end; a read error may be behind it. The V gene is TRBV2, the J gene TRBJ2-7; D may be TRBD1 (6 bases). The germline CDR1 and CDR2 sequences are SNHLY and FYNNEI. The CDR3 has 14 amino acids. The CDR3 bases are TGCGCCAGCAGCGTAAGGACAAGGGGGAGCGAGCAGTACTTC. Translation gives CASSVRTRGSEQYF.

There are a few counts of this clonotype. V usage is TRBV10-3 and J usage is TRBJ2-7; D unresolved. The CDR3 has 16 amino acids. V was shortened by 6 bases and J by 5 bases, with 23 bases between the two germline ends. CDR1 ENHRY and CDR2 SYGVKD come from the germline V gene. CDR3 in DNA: TGTGCCATCAGCCCCTTGCGGATCCCCGGGTACCACGAGCAGTACTTC. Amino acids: CAISPLRIPGYHEQYF.

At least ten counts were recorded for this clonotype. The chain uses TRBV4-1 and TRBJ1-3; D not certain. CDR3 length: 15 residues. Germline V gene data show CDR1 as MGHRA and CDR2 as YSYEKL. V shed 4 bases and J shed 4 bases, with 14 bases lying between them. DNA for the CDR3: TGCGCCAGCAGCCCAGTTAGTGGGGTCGGAAACACCATATATTTT. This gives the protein CASSPVSGVGNTIYF.

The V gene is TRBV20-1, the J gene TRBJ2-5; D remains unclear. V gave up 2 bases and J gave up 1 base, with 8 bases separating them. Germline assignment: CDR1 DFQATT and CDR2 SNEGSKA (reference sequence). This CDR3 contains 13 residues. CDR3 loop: CSARMPTQETQYF. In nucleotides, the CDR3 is TGCAGTGCTAGAATGCCAACCCAAGAGACCCAGTACTTC.

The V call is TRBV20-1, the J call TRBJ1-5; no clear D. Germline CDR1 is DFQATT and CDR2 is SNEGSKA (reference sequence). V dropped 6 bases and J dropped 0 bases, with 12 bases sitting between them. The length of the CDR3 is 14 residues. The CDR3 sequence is CSAESALSNQPQHF. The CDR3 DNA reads TGCAGTGCGGAATCAGCGCTTAGCAATCAGCCCCAGCATTTT.

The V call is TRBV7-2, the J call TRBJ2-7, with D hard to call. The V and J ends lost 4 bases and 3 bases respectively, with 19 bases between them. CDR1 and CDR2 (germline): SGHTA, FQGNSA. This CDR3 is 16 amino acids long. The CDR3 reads CASSSGPSPILYEQYF. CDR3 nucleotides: TGTGCCAGCAGCTCGGGTCCCTCCCCGATTCTCTACGAGCAGTACTTC.

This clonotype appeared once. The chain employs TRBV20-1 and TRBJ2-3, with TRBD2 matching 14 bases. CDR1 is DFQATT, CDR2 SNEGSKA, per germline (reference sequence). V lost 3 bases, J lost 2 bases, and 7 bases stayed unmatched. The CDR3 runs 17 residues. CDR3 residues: CSASHGLAGGLTDTQYF. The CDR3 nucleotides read TGCAGTGCTAGCCACGGACTAGCGGGGGGACTCACAGATACGCAGTATTTT.

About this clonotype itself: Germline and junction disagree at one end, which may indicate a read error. The CDR3 sequence is CASSPSGGGQQFF. CDR3 DNA sequence: TGTGCTAGCAGCCCCTCGGGGGGGGGCCAGCAGTTCTTC. This sequence joins TRBV7-7 and TRBJ2-1; 8 positions match TRBD2. Germline loops: CDR1 SSHAT, CDR2 FNYEAQ (reference sequence). CDR3 size: 13 residues.

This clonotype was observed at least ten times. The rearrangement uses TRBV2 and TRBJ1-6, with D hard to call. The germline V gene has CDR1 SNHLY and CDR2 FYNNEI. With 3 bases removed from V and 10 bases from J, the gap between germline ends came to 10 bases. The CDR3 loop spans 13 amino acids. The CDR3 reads CASSDESGSPLHF. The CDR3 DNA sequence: TGTGCCAGCAGTGATGAGTCGGGCTCACCCCTCCACTTT.

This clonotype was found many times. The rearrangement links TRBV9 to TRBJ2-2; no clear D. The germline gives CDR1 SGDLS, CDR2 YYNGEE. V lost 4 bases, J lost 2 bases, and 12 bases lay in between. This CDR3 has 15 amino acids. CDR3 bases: TGTGCCAGCAGCCTCGCAAAGGGAAACACCGGGGAGCTGTTTTTT. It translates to CASSLAKGNTGELFF.

The chain's CDR3 is CASSLDRGNTGELFF. Here the CDR3 DNA reads TGTGCCAGCAGTTTGGACAGGGGGAACACCGGGGAGCTGTTTTTT. The V and J genes are TRBV6-1 and TRBJ2-2; 9 nucleotides match TRBD1. Germline V gene data show CDR1 as MNHNS and CDR2 as SASEGT. This CDR3 is 15 amino acids long. V shed 5 bases and J 1 base; nucleotides not matched to a gene: 2.

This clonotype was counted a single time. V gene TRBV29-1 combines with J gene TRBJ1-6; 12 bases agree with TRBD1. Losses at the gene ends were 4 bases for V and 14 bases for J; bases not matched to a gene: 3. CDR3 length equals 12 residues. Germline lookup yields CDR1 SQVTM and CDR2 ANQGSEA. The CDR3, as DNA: TGCAGCGTTGTAGGGACAGGGGGCTCCCTCCACTTT. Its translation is CSVVGTGGSLHF.

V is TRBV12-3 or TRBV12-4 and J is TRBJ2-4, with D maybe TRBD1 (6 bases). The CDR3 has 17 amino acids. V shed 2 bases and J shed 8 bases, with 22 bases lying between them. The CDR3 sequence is CASSLSYSTTGPDIQYF. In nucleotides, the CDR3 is TGTGCCAGCAGTTTATCCTACAGCACGACAGGACCCGACATTCAGTACTTC.

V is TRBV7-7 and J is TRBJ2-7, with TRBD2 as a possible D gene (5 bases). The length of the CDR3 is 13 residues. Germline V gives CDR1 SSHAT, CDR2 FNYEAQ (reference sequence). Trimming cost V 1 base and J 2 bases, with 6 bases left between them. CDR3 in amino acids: CASSLEAAYEQYF. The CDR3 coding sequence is TGTGCCAGCAGCTTAGAAGCGGCCTACGAGCAGTACTTC.

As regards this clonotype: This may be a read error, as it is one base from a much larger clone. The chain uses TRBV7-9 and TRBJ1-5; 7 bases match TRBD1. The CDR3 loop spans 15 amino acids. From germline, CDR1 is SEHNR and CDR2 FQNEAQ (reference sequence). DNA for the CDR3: TGTGCCTGCAGGTCCGGGACAGATAGCAATCAGCCCCAGCATTTT. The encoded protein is CACRSGTDSNQPQHF.

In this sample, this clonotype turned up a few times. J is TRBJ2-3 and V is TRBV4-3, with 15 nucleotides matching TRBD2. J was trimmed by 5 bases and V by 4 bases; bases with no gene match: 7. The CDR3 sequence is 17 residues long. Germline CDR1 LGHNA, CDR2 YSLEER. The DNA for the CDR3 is TGCGCCAGCAGCCTTCGGACTAGCGGGGGGGCTGGAGATACGCAGTATTTT. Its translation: CASSLRTSGGAGDTQYF.

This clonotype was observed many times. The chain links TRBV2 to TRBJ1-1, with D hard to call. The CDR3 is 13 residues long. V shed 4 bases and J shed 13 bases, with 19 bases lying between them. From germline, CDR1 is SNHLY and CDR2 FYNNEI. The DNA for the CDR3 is TGTGCCAGCAGTGGGGGTTCCCACAGAGAGGGTTTCTTT. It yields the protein CASSGGSHREGFF. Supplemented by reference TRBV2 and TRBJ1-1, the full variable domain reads EPEVTQTPSHQVTQMGQEVILRCVPISNHLYFYWYRQILGQKVEFLVSFYNNEISEKSEIFDDQFSVERPDGSNFTLKIRSTKLEDSAMYFCASSGGSHREGFFGQGTRLTVV.

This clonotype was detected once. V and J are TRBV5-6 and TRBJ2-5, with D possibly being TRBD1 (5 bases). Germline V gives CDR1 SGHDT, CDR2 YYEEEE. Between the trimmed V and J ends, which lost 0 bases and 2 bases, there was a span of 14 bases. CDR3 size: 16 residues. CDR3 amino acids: CASSLGQLNLQETQYF. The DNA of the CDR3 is TGTGCCAGCAGCTTGGGACAGTTAAATCTACAAGAGACCCAGTACTTC.

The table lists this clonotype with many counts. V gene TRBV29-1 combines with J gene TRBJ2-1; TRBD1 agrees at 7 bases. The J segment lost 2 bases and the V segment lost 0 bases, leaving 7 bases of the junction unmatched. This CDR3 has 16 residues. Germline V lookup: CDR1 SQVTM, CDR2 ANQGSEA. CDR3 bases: TGCAGCGTTGAAGATAGGGACAGATACCCCTACAATGAGCAGTTCTTC. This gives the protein CSVEDRDRYPYNEQFF.

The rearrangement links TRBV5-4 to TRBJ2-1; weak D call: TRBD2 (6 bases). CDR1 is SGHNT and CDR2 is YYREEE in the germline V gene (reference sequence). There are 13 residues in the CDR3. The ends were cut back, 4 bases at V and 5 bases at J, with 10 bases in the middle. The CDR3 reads CASSMTRDNEQFF. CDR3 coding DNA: TGTGCCAGCAGCATGACTAGGGACAATGAGCAGTTCTTC.

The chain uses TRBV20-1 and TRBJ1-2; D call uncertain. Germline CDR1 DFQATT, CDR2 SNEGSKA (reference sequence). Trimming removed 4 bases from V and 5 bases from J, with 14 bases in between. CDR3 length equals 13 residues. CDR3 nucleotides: TGCAGTGCTATTAAGGCGACCGCATATGGCTACACCTTC. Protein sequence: CSAIKATAYGYTF.

Here the CDR3 reads CASSAGGGPDTQYF. In DNA form, the CDR3 reads TGTGCCAGCAGCGCAGGGGGAGGGCCAGATACGCAGTATTTT. The chain is built from TRBV9 and TRBJ2-3; D may be TRBD1 or TRBD2 (7 bases each). The germline V and J ends were trimmed by 3 bases and 4 bases, with 12 bases remaining between them. The CDR3 is 14 amino acids. Germline values: CDR1 SGDLS, CDR2 YYNGEE.

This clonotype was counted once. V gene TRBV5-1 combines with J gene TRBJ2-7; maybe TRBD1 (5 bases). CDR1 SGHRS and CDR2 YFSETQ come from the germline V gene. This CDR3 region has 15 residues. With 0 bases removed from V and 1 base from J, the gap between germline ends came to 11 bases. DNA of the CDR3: TGCGCCAGCAGCTTGGTAATTCAGGGATCCTACGAGCAGTACTTC. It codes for CASSLVIQGSYEQYF.